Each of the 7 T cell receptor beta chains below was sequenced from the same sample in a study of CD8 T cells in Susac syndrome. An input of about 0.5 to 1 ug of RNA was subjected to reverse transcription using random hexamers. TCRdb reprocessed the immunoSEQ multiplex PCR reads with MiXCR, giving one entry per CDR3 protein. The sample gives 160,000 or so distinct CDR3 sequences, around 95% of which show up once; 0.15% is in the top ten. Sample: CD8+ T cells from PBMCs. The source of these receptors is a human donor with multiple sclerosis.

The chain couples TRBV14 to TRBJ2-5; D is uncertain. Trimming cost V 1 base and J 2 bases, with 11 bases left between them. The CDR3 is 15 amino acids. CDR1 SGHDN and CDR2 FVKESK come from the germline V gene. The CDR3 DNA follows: TGTGCCAGCAGCCAAGGTGTCAGGCCTCAAGAGACCCAGTACTTC. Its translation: CASSQGVRPQETQYF.

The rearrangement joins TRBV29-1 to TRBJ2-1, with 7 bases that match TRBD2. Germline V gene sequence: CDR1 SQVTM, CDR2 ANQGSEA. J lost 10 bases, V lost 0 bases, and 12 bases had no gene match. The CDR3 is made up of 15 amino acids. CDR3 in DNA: TGCAGCGTTGAAGACGCGGGGGTTCCCAGTAGGGAGCAGTTCTTC. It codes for CSVEDAGVPSREQFF.

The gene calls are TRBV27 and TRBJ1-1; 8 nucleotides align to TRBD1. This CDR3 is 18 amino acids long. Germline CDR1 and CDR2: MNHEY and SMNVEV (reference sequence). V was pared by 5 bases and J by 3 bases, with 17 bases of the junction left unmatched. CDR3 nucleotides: TGTGCCAGCAGTGCCGACAGGGGCCCATTTCTGGGCGACACTGAAGCTTTCTTT. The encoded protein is CASSADRGPFLGDTEAFF.

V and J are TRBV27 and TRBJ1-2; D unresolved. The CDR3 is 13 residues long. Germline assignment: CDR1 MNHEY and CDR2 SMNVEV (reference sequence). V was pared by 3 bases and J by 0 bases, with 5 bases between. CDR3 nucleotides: TGTGCCAGCAGTTTGGGCTCTAACTATGGCTACACCTTC. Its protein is CASSLGSNYGYTF.

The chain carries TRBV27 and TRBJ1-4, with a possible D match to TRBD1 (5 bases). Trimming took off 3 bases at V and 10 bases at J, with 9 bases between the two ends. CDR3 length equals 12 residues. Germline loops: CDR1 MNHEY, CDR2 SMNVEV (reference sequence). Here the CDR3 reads CASSFPGGKLFF. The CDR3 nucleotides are TGTGCCAGCAGTTTTCCTGGGGGAAAACTGTTTTTT. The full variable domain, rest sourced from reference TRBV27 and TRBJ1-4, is EAQVTQNPRYLITVTGKKLTVTCSQNMNHEYMSWYRQDPGLGLRQIYYSMNVEVTDKGDVPEGYKVSRKEKRNFPLILESPSPNQTSLYFCASSFPGGKLFFGSGTQLSVL.

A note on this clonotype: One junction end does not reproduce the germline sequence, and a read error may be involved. The CDR3 reads CASSLMGRGFGETQYF. CDR3 coding DNA: TGTGCTAGCAGCTTAATGGGGCGGGGATTTGGAGAGACCCAGTACTTC. The gene calls are TRBV7-7 and TRBJ2-5; possibly TRBD2 for D (6 bases). Germline loops: CDR1 SSHAT, CDR2 FNYEAQ (reference sequence). The CDR3 consists of 16 residues.

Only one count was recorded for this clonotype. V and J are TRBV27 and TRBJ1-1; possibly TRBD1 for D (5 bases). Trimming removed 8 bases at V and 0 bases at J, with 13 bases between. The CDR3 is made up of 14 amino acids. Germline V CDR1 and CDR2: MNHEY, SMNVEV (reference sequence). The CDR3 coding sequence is TGTGCCAGCGGGCGGGGGGTCGTGAACACTGAAGCTTTCTTT. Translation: CASGRGVVNTEAFF.